The next 17 T cell receptor beta chains were all read from a single sample in a study of T cell clusters in autoimmune cytopenias. TRB was amplified by touch-down multiplex PCR, primer pools A and B combined. From the multiplex PCR reads, TCRdb lists one entry per CDR3 protein and no DNA. The sample's table shows fewer than 3,500 distinct CDR3 sequences. TRB was amplified from about 270 ng of peripheral blood genomic DNA per sample. This sample was shared with a second study, whose subject was T cell repertoires in aging, cancer and after chemotherapy.

What was sequenced was peripheral blood. The receptors were gathered from a human donor with an autoimmune cytopenia or autoimmune hepatitis (not recorded which).

The rearrangement joins TRBV15 to TRBJ2-7; TCRdb lists TRBD1, though no DNA is available to test this call. The CDR3 covers 15 residues. The germline V gene encodes CDR1 LNHNV and CDR2 YYDKDF (reference sequence). The chain's CDR3 is CATSRERGRSYEQYF.

This clonotype is called medium-sized (0.01 to 0.1%) based on its frequency. The rearrangement joins TRBV6-5 to TRBJ2-2. Germline CDR1 and CDR2: MNHEY and SVGAGI. The length of the CDR3 is 12 residues. This chain's CDR3 is CASRQNTGELFF.

The chain links TRBV6-1 to TRBJ1-4. The CDR3 length is 12 residues. The germline V gene encodes CDR1 MNHNS and CDR2 SASEGT. The CDR3: CASSLGNEKLFF.

The chain has TRBV6-2 or TRBV6-3 and TRBJ1-2; without DNA, the TCRdb call of TRBD1 cannot be checked. Germline V gene data show CDR1 as MNHEY and CDR2 as SVGEGT. CDR3 length: 13 amino acids. The CDR3 reads CASISTGGFGYTF.

This clonotype registers medium-sized by frequency. V is TRBV18 and J is TRBJ2-7; TCRdb's D gene call, TRBD1, goes unchecked for lack of DNA. The CDR3 extends over 15 amino acids. CDR1 is KGHSH, CDR2 LQKENI, per germline. CDR3 sequence reads: CASSPPTGVTYEQYF.

V and J are TRBV6-1 and TRBJ1-1; the TRBD1 assignment by TCRdb is unverifiable without DNA. Germline-derived CDR1 and CDR2 are MNHNS and SASEGT. The CDR3 is made up of 14 amino acids. The CDR3 sequence is CASFRQGRNTEAFF.

The chain uses TRBV12-3 or TRBV12-4 and TRBJ1-2; TCRdb names TRBD1, which stays unverified in the absence of DNA. The CDR3 has 14 amino acids. The chain's CDR3 is CASSLRGTGDGYTF.

This clonotype counts as medium-sized by frequency. The chain has TRBV6-5 and TRBJ2-7; TCRdb designates TRBD1, a call that cannot be tested without DNA. This CDR3 has 13 amino acids. Looked up from germline, CDR1 is MNHEY and CDR2 is SVGAGI. The CDR3 protein is CASRAGSAYEQYF.

The CDR3 loop reads CASSYGGSGNTGEQYF. The chain couples TRBV6-5 to TRBJ2-7; TCRdb's D call, TRBD1, is unchecked because there is no DNA. This CDR3 contains 16 residues. Germline CDR1 reads MNHEY; CDR2 reads SVGAGI.

This clonotype is classed as large by frequency. The chain carries TRBV11-3 and TRBJ2-2; the D call from TCRdb, TRBD1, cannot be confirmed without DNA. Germline V gene sequence: CDR1 SGHNT, CDR2 YENEEA. This CDR3 has 14 amino acids. CDR3 protein: CASTKTGWAGELFF. Combining the CDR3 with reference TRBV11-3 and TRBJ2-2 gives the whole variable domain EAGVVQSPRYKIIEKKQPVAFWCNPISGHNTLYWYLQNLGQGPELLIRYENEEAVDDSQLPKDRFSAERLKGVDSTLKIQPAELGDSAVYLCASTKTGWAGELFFGEGSRLTVL.

The chain is built from TRBV12-3 or TRBV12-4 and TRBJ1-1. The CDR3 consists of 15 residues. The CDR3 loop is CASTNRRVQNTEAFF.

The CDR3 loop reads CASSQPHLDNNEQFF. The chain has TRBV5-6 and TRBJ2-1. Germline V CDR1 and CDR2: SGHDT, YYEEEE. This CDR3 is built from 15 residues.

The chain uses TRBV7-9 and TRBJ2-1. In germline, CDR1 is SEHNR, CDR2 FQNEAQ (reference sequence). The CDR3 is 14 residues long. CDR3 residues: CASSLVDGNNEQFF. Full variable domain (missing parts from reference TRBV7-9 and TRBJ2-1): DTGVSQNPRHKITKRGQNVTFRCDPISEHNRLYWYRQTLGQGPEFLTYFQNEAQLEKSRLLSDRFSAERPKGSFSTLEIQRTEQGDSAMYLCASSLVDGNNEQFFGPGTRLTVL.

Frequency places this clonotype as medium-sized (0.01 to 0.1%). This chain uses TRBV6-5 with TRBJ2-7; TCRdb's assignment of TRBD1 cannot be checked, as there is no DNA. Germline CDR1 and CDR2: MNHEY and SVGAGI. The CDR3 has 14 residues. CDR3 residues: CASSYGPGFGEQYF.

This clonotype is called large based on its frequency. V usage is TRBV19 and J usage is TRBJ2-6; without DNA, the TCRdb call of TRBD1 cannot be checked. The CDR3 sequence is 14 residues long. Germline-derived CDR1 and CDR2 are LNHDA and SQIVND (reference sequence). CDR3 loop: CASQQGAGANVLTF. Combining the CDR3 with reference TRBV19 and TRBJ2-6 gives the whole variable domain DGGITQSPKYLFRKEGQNVTLSCEQNLNHDAMYWYRQDPGQGLRLIYYSQIVNDFQKGDIAEGYSVSREKKESFPLTVTSAQKNPTAFYLCASQQGAGANVLTFGAGSRLTVL.

The chain is built from TRBV6-2 or TRBV6-3 and TRBJ2-1; the D gene TCRdb calls, TRBD1, cannot be checked with no DNA. Germline CDR1 MNHEY, CDR2 SVGEGT. This CDR3 is 14 amino acids long. This CDR3 reads CASSYPRELNEQFF.

The rearrangement links TRBV19 to TRBJ1-1; TCRdb's D gene call, TRBD1, goes unchecked for lack of DNA. Per germline, CDR1 LNHDA and CDR2 SQIVND (reference sequence). This CDR3 spans 13 amino acids. The CDR3: CASSMAGATEAFF.